At least ten counts were recorded for the clone carrying this TCR beta chain. Antigen: not known. The cohort's ophthalmopathy patients, a group with duration under 3 months, had a Clinical Activity Score of at least 3 and a NOSPECS grade of at least 4. The PBMCs were taken from around 10 ml of fresh peripheral blood. RNA transcripts gave rise to amplified TCR beta CDR3 regions. HTBI primers were used for first-round RT-PCR of the TCR CDR3. MiXCR was run by TCRdb on the multiplex PCR reads, yielding one entry per CDR3 protein. Among almost 500,000 distinct CDR3 sequences, under 25% were seen once, and the ten largest hold under 55%. This specimen comes from a study of T cells in Graves' hyperthyroidism and ophthalmopathy. Broader study findings: Median prediction lead before ophthalmopathy onset was about 6.7 months with the model. Blood also contained most expanded thyroid clonotypes above 0.001.

There are 15 residues in the CDR3. The V gene's germline CDR1 is SNHLY and CDR2 FYNNEI. The V and J ends lost 6 bases and 2 bases, in that order; junction bases with no gene match: 5. The sequencing sample was made of blood. V gene TRBV2 combines with J gene TRBJ2-3, with 10 nucleotides matching TRBD2. This clonotype was obtained from a woman between 65 and 79 years old with Graves' ophthalmopathy. CDR3 in DNA: TGTGCCAGCAGCGCGACTAGCGGGCTCACAGATACGCAGTATTTT. Amino acid sequence: CASSATSGLTDTQYF.